This entry lists 3 T cell receptor beta chains sequenced from one sample in a study of blood T cell repertoires in COVID-19. Using immunoSEQ multiplex PCR, the repertoire was profiled, and TCRdb retains in-frame clones only, with some absent. The table records fewer than 350,000 clones, nearly 90% of them present only once. Sequencing was performed on PBMCs or T cells enriched from blood (not recorded which). These TCRs come from a young woman with acute COVID-19.

This clone has just a few counts. The chain joins TRBV18 to TRBJ2-7; 7 nucleotides match TRBD1. Germline-derived CDR1 and CDR2 are KGHSH and LQKENI. Trimming at V came to 6 bases and at J to 4 bases, leaving 9 bases not matched to a gene. CDR3 length: 14 residues. CDR3 sequence: CASSLRQGWYEQYF. The CDR3, as DNA: TGTGCCAGCTCCCTTCGACAGGGCTGGTACGAGCAGTACTTC.

This clone was detected once. This chain connects TRBV6-6 to TRBJ1-2; TRBD1 matches at 7 bases. The ends lost 5 bases at V and 5 bases at J; junction bases unmatched: 11. The CDR3 runs 15 residues. Germline values: CDR1 MNHNY, CDR2 SVGAGI (reference sequence). The CDR3 here is CASSQTRGAGYGYTF. CDR3 DNA sequence: TGTGCCAGCAGTCAAACCAGGGGGGCGGGGTATGGCTACACCTTC.

The chain recombines TRBV5-1 with TRBJ2-7, with 7 bases lining up with TRBD1. J lost 2 bases, V lost 4 bases, and 6 bases had no gene match. The V gene's germline CDR1 is SGHRS and CDR2 YFSETQ. The CDR3 has 14 residues. The CDR3 DNA sequence: TGCGCCAGCAGCCCGGGGACAGACCCCTACGAGCAGTACTTC. Protein sequence: CASSPGTDPYEQYF. Filled out from reference TRBV5-1 and TRBJ2-7, the complete variable domain reads KAGVTQTPRYLIKTRGQQVTLSCSPISGHRSVSWYQQTPGQGLQFLFEYFSETQRNKGNFPGRFSGRQFSNSRSEMNVSTLELGDSALYLCASSPGTDPYEQYFGPGTRLTVT.